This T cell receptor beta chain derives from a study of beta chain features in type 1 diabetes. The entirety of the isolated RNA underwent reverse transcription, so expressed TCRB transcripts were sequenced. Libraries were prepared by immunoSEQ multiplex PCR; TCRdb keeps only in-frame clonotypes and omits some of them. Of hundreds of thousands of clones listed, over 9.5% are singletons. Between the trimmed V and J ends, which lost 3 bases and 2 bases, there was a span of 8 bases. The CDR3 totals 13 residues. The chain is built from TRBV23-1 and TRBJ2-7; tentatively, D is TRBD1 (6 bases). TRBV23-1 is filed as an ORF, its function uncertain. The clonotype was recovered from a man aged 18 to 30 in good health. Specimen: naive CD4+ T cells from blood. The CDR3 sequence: CASSQTGTYEQYF. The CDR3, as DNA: TGCGCCAGCAGTCAGACAGGAACCTACGAGCAGTACTTC.